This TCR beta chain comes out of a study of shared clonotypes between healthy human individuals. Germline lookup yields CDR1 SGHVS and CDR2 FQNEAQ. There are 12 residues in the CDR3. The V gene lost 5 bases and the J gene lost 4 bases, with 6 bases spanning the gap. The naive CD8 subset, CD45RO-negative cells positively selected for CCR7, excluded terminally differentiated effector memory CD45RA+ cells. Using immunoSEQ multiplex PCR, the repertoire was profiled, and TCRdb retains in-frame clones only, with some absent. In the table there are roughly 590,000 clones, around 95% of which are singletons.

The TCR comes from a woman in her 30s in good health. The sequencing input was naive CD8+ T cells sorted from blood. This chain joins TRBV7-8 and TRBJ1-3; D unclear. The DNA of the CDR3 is TGTGCCAGCAGCCCACTCGGAAACACCATATATTTT. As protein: CASSPLGNTIYF. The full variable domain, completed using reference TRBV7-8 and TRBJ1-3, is GAGVSQSPRYKVAKRGQDVALRCDPISGHVSLFWYQQALGQGPEFLTYFQNEAQLDKSGLPSDRFFAERPEGSVSTLKIQRTQQEDSAVYLCASSPLGNTIYFGEGSWLTVV.